A single sample is the source of the 17 T cell receptor beta chains below, sequenced in a study of OX40 agonist ivuxolimab in advanced cancers. To prepare the library, the immunoSEQ multiplex PCR assay was applied. TCRdb provides this immuneACCESS table in a form limited to in-frame rearrangements. Some clones are lacking; in checked studies, under half of them reflect an unresolved V gene, and why the rest are absent is not known. For this sample the table gives some 79,000 clones, of which about 94% were detected only once. The ten largest clones capture over 0.35% of the sample. The source was CD4+ or CD8+ T cells sorted from blood, collected in a trial of the OX40 agonist ivuxolimab. These receptors were taken from an adult with an advanced solid tumor such as melanoma, head and neck, liver or kidney cancer.

The chain is built from TRBV5-1 and TRBJ1-4; 7 bases are a match to TRBD1. The CDR3 runs 15 residues. V trimming: 4 bases; J trimming: 7 bases; junction bases outside the gene matches: 10. Germline V gene sequence: CDR1 SGHRS, CDR2 YFSETQ. The CDR3 sequence: CASSPLDRAGEKLFF. The CDR3 DNA follows: TGCGCCAGCAGCCCTCTTGACAGGGCTGGTGAAAAACTGTTTTTT.

V usage is TRBV27 and J usage is TRBJ2-1; 7 nucleotides match TRBD2. V dropped 2 bases and J dropped 7; count of bases not matched to a gene: 5. Looked up from germline, CDR1 is MNHEY and CDR2 is SMNVEV (reference sequence). This CDR3 spans 14 amino acids. CDR3 coding DNA: TGTGCCAGCAGTTTACGCGGGAGTGTTAATGAGCAGTTCTTC. Translated, it gives CASSLRGSVNEQFF.

This clone came up once. This chain uses TRBV28 with TRBJ2-3, with 12 bases that match TRBD2. There are 16 residues in the CDR3. J gave up 3 bases and V 5 bases, and 6 bases lay outside the gene matches. Germline CDR1 is MDHEN and CDR2 is SYDVKM. In DNA form, the CDR3 reads TGTGCCAGCAGTCCCCGGGGGACTAGCGGGACAGATACGCAGTATTTT. Amino acid sequence: CASSPRGTSGTDTQYF.

The rearrangement links TRBV30 to TRBJ2-5; the D gene is possibly TRBD1 (6 bases). The V end was cut by 5 bases, the J end by 5 bases, with 15 bases between. The CDR3 loop spans 13 amino acids. Germline V CDR1 and CDR2: GTSNPN, SVGIG (reference sequence). CDR3 DNA sequence: TGTGCCTGGGAATTAGGGGGAAGGGAGACCCAGTACTTC. As protein: CAWELGGRETQYF.

CDR3 sequence (DNA): TGCGCCAGCAGCTTTTCGGAGTTGGCGCGCGCCTACAATGAGCAGTTCTTC. Protein sequence: CASSFSELARAYNEQFF. The V gene is TRBV5-1, the J gene TRBJ2-1; no clear D gene. The CDR3 loop spans 17 amino acids. Per germline, CDR1 SGHRS and CDR2 YFSETQ. V was trimmed by 2 bases and J by 2 bases, leaving 17 bases between them.

J is TRBJ1-3 and V is TRBV9; weak D call: TRBD1 (6 bases). CDR3 size: 15 residues. V was trimmed by 3 bases and J by 2 bases, leaving 12 bases between them. The germline CDR1 and CDR2 sequences are SGDLS and YYNGEE. For the CDR3, the DNA is TGTGCCAGCAGCGCTACAGGGTACACTGGAAACACCATATATTTT. This gives the protein CASSATGYTGNTIYF.

This clone was recorded once. The rearrangement uses TRBV28 and TRBJ1-1; TRBD1 matches 7 bases. CDR1 and CDR2 (germline): MDHEN, SYDVKM. Trimming took 3 bases from V and 0 from J; bases not matched to a gene: 4. This CDR3 has 15 residues. The CDR3 bases are TGTGCCAGCAGTTTCTCCGACAGGGTGAACACTGAAGCTTTCTTT. Amino acid sequence: CASSFSDRVNTEAFF.

CDR3 sequence: CASSFLTPPGAYEQFF. The CDR3 region has the DNA TGCGCCAGCAGCTTCCTTACCCCTCCTGGGGCCTATGAGCAGTTCTTC. This chain uses TRBV5-1 with TRBJ2-1; the D gene is possibly TRBD1 (5 bases). The germline gives CDR1 SGHRS, CDR2 YFSETQ. The CDR3 is 16 amino acids. V was clipped by 2 bases and J by 8 bases, with 20 bases between them.

The rearrangement links TRBV30 to TRBJ2-1; 7 nucleotides align to TRBD2. Germline V lookup: CDR1 GTSNPN, CDR2 SVGIG (reference sequence). The CDR3 totals 15 residues. J gave up 0 bases and V 3 bases, and 5 bases lay outside the gene matches. The CDR3 reads CAWSPLAASYNEQFF. In DNA, the CDR3 is TGTGCCTGGAGCCCCCTAGCGGCCTCCTACAATGAGCAGTTCTTC.

V is TRBV5-1 and J is TRBJ2-5; TRBD2 matches 9 bases. Trimming at V came to 0 bases and at J to 4 bases, leaving 10 bases not matched to a gene. The germline CDR1 and CDR2 sequences are SGHRS and YFSETQ. This CDR3 region has 17 residues. The CDR3, as DNA: TGCGCCAGCAGCTTGGGAGCTGCGGGAGGGATTGGAGAGACCCAGTACTTC. This codes for CASSLGAAGGIGETQYF.

The chain couples TRBV6-1 to TRBJ1-2, with unresolved D. Trimming pared 1 base from V and 6 bases from J, leaving 12 bases between. This CDR3 is built from 14 residues. Germline V gene sequence: CDR1 MNHNS, CDR2 SASEGT. The CDR3 DNA reads TGTGCCAGCAGTGAAGGGCGGGTAGCTAATGGCTACACCTTC. This encodes CASSEGRVANGYTF.

This sequence joins TRBV5-4 and TRBJ2-1; either TRBD1 or TRBD2 may fit D (7 bases each). The CDR3 has 14 amino acids. V was cut by 4 bases and J by 3 bases, with 11 bases left in between. Germline V gives CDR1 SGHNT, CDR2 YYREEE (reference sequence). The CDR3 nucleotides read TGTGCCAGCAGCCAGGGGGACTACTACAATGAGCAGTTCTTC. Translation gives CASSQGDYYNEQFF.

The chain recombines TRBV5-5 with TRBJ1-1; the D gene is possibly TRBD1 (6 bases). V dropped 0 bases and J dropped 3 bases, with 15 bases sitting between them. CDR1 is SGHKS, CDR2 YYEKEE, per germline (reference sequence). The CDR3 has 16 amino acids. CDR3 in amino acids: CASSLAIRGLDTEAFF. The DNA for the CDR3 is TGTGCCAGCAGCTTGGCTATTAGGGGGTTGGACACTGAAGCTTTCTTT.

The chain joins TRBV27 to TRBJ2-7; D call uncertain. Germline V gene lookup returns CDR1 MNHEY and CDR2 SMNVEV (reference sequence). This CDR3 is 14 amino acids long. Trimming pared 5 bases from V and 2 bases from J, leaving 13 bases between. The CDR3: CASSPYQDTYEQYF. For the CDR3, the DNA is TGTGCCAGCAGTCCATATCAGGATACCTACGAGCAGTACTTC.

The J gene is TRBJ2-2, the V gene TRBV7-9; D not resolved. The V gene lost 5 bases and the J gene lost 1 base, with 8 bases spanning the gap. CDR1 is SEHNR and CDR2 is FQNEAQ in the germline V gene (reference sequence). The CDR3 spans 14 residues. The CDR3 bases are TGTGCCAGCAGCCCTGTCGGGAACACCGGGGAGCTGTTTTTT. Protein product: CASSPVGNTGELFF.

The rearrangement links TRBV2 to TRBJ2-2; TRBD1 agrees at 9 bases. The CDR3 runs 13 residues. V gave up 6 bases and J gave up 6 bases; unmatched junction bases: 2. Germline CDR1 and CDR2: SNHLY and FYNNEI. The CDR3 loop reads CASRTGGSGELFF. For the CDR3, the DNA is TGTGCCAGCAGGACAGGGGGGTCCGGGGAGCTGTTTTTT.

The gene calls are TRBV2 and TRBJ2-1; D possibly corresponds to TRBD1 (6 bases). Trimming took off 4 bases at V and 2 bases at J, with 12 bases between the two ends. From germline, CDR1 is SNHLY and CDR2 FYNNEI. The CDR3 length is 15 residues. The CDR3 DNA reads as TGTGCCAGCAGTGTAGGGGGAGACGCCTACAATGAGCAGTTCTTC. Its translation: CASSVGGDAYNEQFF.